The rows below give T cell receptor beta chains drawn from one sample of a study of a mutant IDH1 vaccine in newly diagnosed glioma. Their recognized antigens are unknown. Produced via immunoSEQ multiplex PCR; TCRdb's table is partial and in-frame only. The sample consists of roughly 50,000 clones, around 80% of them appearing once. The sample in question was PBMCs, obtained from a glioma patient whose treatment included an IDH1 peptide vaccine. The source is a young man with glioma. The CDR3 runs from the conserved cysteine through the conserved F or W. D genes are given only for firm matches. Rows may omit the clone size; those that give it use once, few, many or a size class.

d_call	v_call	j_call	clone_size	cdr3_aa	cdr3_nt
.	TRBV18	TRBJ2-1	.	CASSPGFDEQFF	TGTGCCAGCTCACCAGGGTTCGATGAGCAGTTCTTC
.	TRBV7-9	TRBJ2-3	.	CASSRQEWPPTDTQYF	TGTGCCAGCAGCCGCCAGGAGTGGCCCCCCACAGATACGCAGTATTTT
.	TRBV7-2	TRBJ1-1	.	CASSLARDLNTEAFF	TGTGCCAGCAGCTTAGCACGGGATCTGAACACTGAAGCTTTCTTT
.	TRBV7-9	TRBJ2-2	.	CASSQDRSNTGELFF	TGTGCCAGCAGCCAGGACAGATCGAACACCGGGGAGCTGTTTTTT
TRBD2	TRBV28	TRBJ2-7	.	CASRRIRSPGLAGARSPYEQYF	TGTGCCAGCAGACGGATCAGATCACCGGGACTAGCGGGGGCCCGGAGCCCCTACGAGCAGTACTTC
.	TRBV6-1	TRBJ2-4	.	CASSEVNIQYF	TGTGCCAGCAGTGAAGTTAACATTCAGTACTTC
TRBD1	TRBV18	TRBJ1-5	few	CASSLWDPGQGDQPQHF	TGTGCCAGCTCACTCTGGGATCCGGGACAGGGGGATCAGCCCCAGCATTTT
TRBD1	TRBV28	TRBJ1-6	.	CASRPRDRGYSPLHF	TGTGCCAGCAGACCGAGGGACAGGGGATATTCACCCCTCCACTTT
TRBD1	TRBV5-1	TRBJ2-6	.	CASRNRGTGANVLTF	TGCGCCAGCAGAAACAGGGGGACTGGGGCCAACGTCCTGACTTTC
.	TRBV7-9	TRBJ1-5	.	CASSPDSGGVGQPQHF	TGTGCCAGCAGCCCAGACAGCGGGGGCGTAGGGCAGCCCCAGCATTTT
.	TRBV5-8	TRBJ2-7	.	CASSRSYEQYF	TGTGCCAGCAGCCGGAGCTACGAGCAGTACTTC
TRBD1	TRBV2	TRBJ1-2	.	CASSGLFYGTDNGYTF	TGTGCCAGCAGTGGGCTGTTTTACGGGACAGATAATGGCTACACCTTC
.	TRBV5-5	TRBJ2-7	.	CASSLGRGAILDEQYF	TGTGCCAGCAGCTTGGGTAGGGGGGCGATCCTGGACGAGCAGTACTTC
TRBD1	TRBV7-9	TRBJ2-7	.	CASTQEVGGSVYEQYF	TGTGCCAGCACCCAGGAAGTAGGGGGCTCGGTCTACGAGCAGTACTTC
.	TRBV18	TRBJ1-4	.	CASSPKGEKLFF	TGTGCCAGCTCACCTAAGGGTGAAAAACTGTTTTTT
.	TRBV5-8	TRBJ1-1	.	CASSLGRGGTEAFF	TGTGCCAGCAGCTTGGGACGGGGCGGCACTGAAGCTTTCTTT
.	TRBV7-9	TRBJ1-6	.	CASSLEQLNSPLHF	TGTGCCAGCAGCTTGGAGCAGCTAAATTCACCCCTCCACTTT
.	TRBV2	TRBJ1-6	few	CASSTRDSAGSPLHF	TGTGCCAGCAGTACGCGGGACTCCGCCGGTTCACCCCTCCACTTT
TRBD1	TRBV7-9	TRBJ1-6	.	CASSPGGSWNSPLHF	TGTGCCAGCAGCCCAGGGGGATCCTGGAATTCACCCCTCCACTTT
.	TRBV19	TRBJ1-2	.	CASSITNNLNYGYTF	TGTGCCAGTAGTATAACGAATAACCTGAACTATGGCTACACCTTC
.	TRBV5-5	TRBJ2-7	.	CASSSASSGYEQYF	TGTGCCAGCAGCTCCGCCTCGTCAGGGTACGAGCAGTACTTC
.	TRBV28	TRBJ2-1	.	CASRKTYNEQFF	TGTGCCAGCCGGAAGACCTACAATGAGCAGTTCTTC
TRBD1	TRBV7-9	TRBJ2-1	.	CASSHRDRDYNEQFF	TGTGCCAGCAGCCATCGGGACAGGGATTACAATGAGCAGTTCTTC
.	TRBV2	TRBJ2-7	.	CASRWENSVIYEQYF	TGTGCCAGCAGGTGGGAAAACTCCGTGATCTACGAGCAGTACTTC
TRBD1	TRBV4-1	TRBJ2-7	.	CASSQEPGQGYYEQYF	TGCGCCAGCAGCCAAGAGCCGGGACAGGGTTACTACGAGCAGTACTTC
.	TRBV29-1	TRBJ1-2	.	CSVWAINYGYTF	TGCAGCGTTTGGGCTATTAACTATGGCTACACCTTC
TRBD2	TRBV7-2	TRBJ2-2	.	CASSLRGVGRAGTGELFF	TGTGCCAGCAGCTTACGGGGGGTGGGCAGGGCAGGCACCGGGGAGCTGTTTTTT
TRBD1	TRBV6-5	TRBJ2-7	.	CASRAGTEVMEQYF	TGTGCCAGCAGGGCCGGGACAGAAGTAATGGAGCAGTACTTC
.	TRBV7-9	TRBJ2-7	.	CASSHQGSYEQYF	TGTGCCAGCAGCCATCAGGGCTCCTACGAGCAGTACTTC
TRBD2	TRBV9	TRBJ2-3	.	CASSRLAGGFSTDTQYF	TGTGCCAGCAGCCGGCTAGCGGGGGGGTTTAGCACAGATACGCAGTATTTT
.	TRBV11-2	TRBJ2-3	.	CASSRQASTDTQYF	TGTGCCAGCAGCAGACAGGCTAGCACAGATACGCAGTATTTT
.	TRBV4-1	TRBJ2-5	.	CASSQGDTQETQYF	TGCGCCAGCAGCCAAGGGGACACCCAAGAGACCCAGTACTTC
.	TRBV5-1	TRBJ2-2	.	CASSFAGELFF	TGCGCCAGCAGCTTTGCCGGGGAGCTGTTTTTT
.	TRBV5-4	TRBJ2-7	.	CASSSASRDEQYF	TGTGCCAGCAGCTCGGCTAGTAGGGACGAGCAGTACTTC
.	TRBV6-1	TRBJ2-5	.	CASSLTGETQYF	TGTGCCAGCAGTTTGACCGGGGAGACCCAGTACTTC
.	TRBV7-2	TRBJ1-4	.	CASSLVGAPNEKLFF	TGTGCCAGCAGCTTAGTTGGGGCGCCTAATGAAAAACTGTTTTTT
.	TRBV4-2	TRBJ2-1	.	CASSQERMKFTGSNEQFF	TGTGCCAGCAGCCAAGAAAGAATGAAGTTTACAGGGTCAAATGAGCAGTTCTTC
.	TRBV7-9	TRBJ2-7	.	CASSFVTKRTDEQYF	TGTGCCAGCAGCTTCGTAACTAAAAGGACAGACGAGCAGTACTTC
.	TRBV9	TRBJ2-7	.	CASSVAAGLTYEQYF	TGTGCCAGCAGCGTAGCTGCAGGCCTGACCTACGAGCAGTACTTC
TRBD1	TRBV18	TRBJ2-6	.	CASSPPNLQGARANVLTF	TGTGCCAGCTCACCACCGAACCTTCAGGGGGCCAGGGCCAACGTCCTGACTTTC
TRBD2	TRBV5-1	TRBJ2-3	once	CASRLAAVFGTDTQYF	TGCGCCAGCAGGCTAGCGGCGGTATTTGGCACAGATACGCAGTATTTT
TRBD2	TRBV29-1	TRBJ2-3	.	CSVSWGFGLAGANTQYF	TGCAGCGTCTCTTGGGGATTTGGACTAGCGGGCGCCAATACGCAGTATTTT
TRBD1	TRBV5-6	TRBJ1-1	.	CASSLQDRAEAFF	TGTGCCAGCAGCCTTCAGGACAGGGCTGAAGCTTTCTTT
TRBD1	TRBV5-1	TRBJ2-7	.	CASTPLGQEGYEQYF	TGCGCCAGCACCCCCCTTGGACAGGAAGGCTACGAGCAGTACTTC
TRBD2	TRBV9	TRBJ2-7	.	CASSVGTSGVTSSYEQYF	TGTGCCAGCAGCGTTGGGACTAGCGGGGTGACTAGCTCCTACGAGCAGTACTTC
.	TRBV28	TRBJ2-7	.	CASSSLGKGYEQYF	TGTGCCAGCAGTTCTTTAGGGAAGGGCTACGAGCAGTACTTC
TRBD1	TRBV7-9	TRBJ1-4	.	CASSPGTEKLFF	TGTGCCAGCAGCCCCGGGACAGAGAAACTGTTTTTT
.	TRBV7-2	TRBJ2-5	once	CASSLVRDETQYF	TGTGCCAGCAGCTTAGTCAGGGACGAGACCCAGTACTTC
.	TRBV30	TRBJ1-3	.	CAWSRGSSGNTIYF	TGTGCCTGGAGTCGGGGGAGCTCTGGAAACACCATATATTTT
.	TRBV19	TRBJ1-2	.	CASSRTGVYGYTF	TGTGCCAGTAGCCGAACGGGGGTCTATGGCTACACCTTC
TRBD1	TRBV6-4	TRBJ1-2	.	CASSQGETANYGYTF	TGTGCCAGCTCCCAGGGGGAGACCGCTAACTATGGCTACACCTTC
TRBD1	TRBV10-3	TRBJ2-2	.	CAISDLDRGLPGELFF	TGTGCCATCAGTGATTTGGACAGGGGTCTTCCCGGGGAGCTGTTTTTT
TRBD1	TRBV19	TRBJ2-7	.	CASSISGDRGRDEQYF	TGTGCCAGTAGTATCTCCGGGGACAGGGGAAGGGACGAGCAGTACTTC
.	TRBV30	TRBJ1-5	.	CAWNGRANQPQHF	TGTGCCTGGAACGGGCGGGCAAATCAGCCCCAGCATTTT